The rows below give T cell receptor beta chains drawn from one sample of a study of shared clonotypes between healthy human individuals. Clones were sequenced by immunoSEQ multiplex PCR, and TCRdb holds only the in-frame ones, with some missing. The sample gives over a million clones, around 78% of which show up once; 0.5% to 0.65% is in the top ten. Sequencing was done on a sample of memory CD4+ T cells from PBMCs. All receptors come from a young man in good health. Some clones in this sample may be carry-over from other donors' samples. Both conserved end residues are part of each CDR3. The D gene is left open where the match is weak. The size entry is marked missing in some rows and otherwise reads once, few, many or a size class.

clone size	V gene	D gene	J gene	CDR3 DNA	CDR3 protein
once	TRBV28	NA	TRBJ2-7	TGTGCCACCCAAGGCGGGTACGAGCAGTACTTC	CATQGGYEQYF
few	TRBV4-3	NA	TRBJ1-1	TGCGCCAGCAGCCTTGACACAGGGAACACTGAAGCTTTCTTT	CASSLDTGNTEAFF
NA	TRBV2	NA	TRBJ1-2	TGTGCCAGCAGTGAGGGAGAGAACTATGGCTACACCTTC	CASSEGENYGYTF
NA	TRBV5-1	TRBD2	TRBJ2-3	TGCGCCAGCAGCAGGAATAGCGGGACAGATACGCAGTATTTT	CASSRNSGTDTQYF
few	TRBV5-4	TRBD2	TRBJ2-2	TGTGCCAGCAGCTTGGTGGCGACTAGCGGTTACACCGGGGAGCTGTTTTTT	CASSLVATSGYTGELFF
NA	TRBV18	NA	TRBJ2-3	TGTGCCAGCTCACCAGGGACGGACCGCACAGATACGCAGTATTTT	CASSPGTDRTDTQYF
NA	TRBV2	NA	TRBJ2-3	TGTGCCAGCAGTGTTGGGATAGTAGATACGCAGTATTTT	CASSVGIVDTQYF
NA	TRBV6-1	NA	TRBJ2-7	TGTGCCAGCAGTAGGCGTGGCGAGCAGTACTTC	CASSRRGEQYF
few	TRBV7-9	NA	TRBJ2-7	TGTGCCAGCAGCTTCCCTGGGGGCTACGAGCAGTACTTC	CASSFPGGYEQYF
NA	TRBV5-1	TRBD2	TRBJ2-1	TGCGCCAGCAGAATTAGCGGGACAAGCTCCTACAATGAGCAGTTCTTC	CASRISGTSSYNEQFF
NA	TRBV28	NA	TRBJ1-5	TGTGCCAGCAGTTTTCAGAATCAGCCCCAGCATTTT	CASSFQNQPQHF
once	TRBV20-1	NA	TRBJ2-3	TGCAGTGCCGCCTTCACAGATACGCAGTATTTT	CSAAFTDTQYF
few	TRBV5-1	NA	TRBJ1-1	TGCGCCAGCAGCTTCTGGGGGGCTGACACTGAAGCTTTCTTT	CASSFWGADTEAFF
once	TRBV4-3	NA	TRBJ2-2	TGCGCCAGCAGCCAATTAGGGGAGCTGTTTTTT	CASSQLGELFF
NA	TRBV6-4	NA	TRBJ1-2	TGTGCCAGCAGGACCCGACGGAACTATGGCTACACCTTC	CASRTRRNYGYTF
once	TRBV7-3	NA	TRBJ2-3	TGTGCCAGCAGCCCCCCGGGGGATACGCAGTATTTT	CASSPPGDTQYF
NA	TRBV19	TRBD1	TRBJ2-3	TGTGCCAGTAGGGACCTGGGACAGGGGGTCCGCGATACGCAGTATTTT	CASRDLGQGVRDTQYF
NA	TRBV4-3	TRBD1	TRBJ2-5	TGCGCCAGCAGCCCCAACCCCTGGACAGGGAGTCTGGGTGAGGAGACCCAGTACTTC	CASSPNPWTGSLGEETQYF
NA	TRBV19	TRBD1	TRBJ2-5	TGTGCCAGTACCCCTGGACAGGCGAAAGAGACCCAGTACTTC	CASTPGQAKETQYF
once	TRBV2	TRBD2	TRBJ2-1	TGTGCCAGCAGCCCAGTTACTAGCGGGAGGAAGTATGAGCAGTTCTTC	CASSPVTSGRKYEQFF
NA	TRBV2	NA	TRBJ2-7	TGTGCCAGCAGGGTCCGGGCCACCATACCCTACGAGCAGTACTTC	CASRVRATIPYEQYF
NA	TRBV5-1	NA	TRBJ2-5	TGCGCCAGCAGCTTGGCCCGGGGGAAAGAGACCCAGTACTTC	CASSLARGKETQYF
once	TRBV27	NA	TRBJ2-1	TGTGCCAGCACCCATGAGGGGCGAGGATACAATGAGCAGTTCTTC	CASTHEGRGYNEQFF
NA	TRBV28	NA	TRBJ2-2	TGTGCCAGCAGCCTTCCTAGGAGGGACACCGGGGAGCTGTTTTTT	CASSLPRRDTGELFF
NA	TRBV19	TRBD1	TRBJ1-2	TGTGCCAGTTACGGGACAGGGGTTAAAGGCTACACCTTC	CASYGTGVKGYTF
few	TRBV5-1	TRBD1	TRBJ1-2	TGCGCCAGCAGGCCGACCGGGACAGGGGCCTATGGCTACACCTTC	CASRPTGTGAYGYTF
NA	TRBV7-2	TRBD2	TRBJ2-3	TGTGCCAGCAGCCAAACTAGCGTGCGTTTCACAGATACGCAGTATTTT	CASSQTSVRFTDTQYF
many	TRBV28	NA	TRBJ1-5	TGTGCCAGCAACGCCGGGGGCGGTGGCAATCAGCCCCAGCATTTT	CASNAGGGGNQPQHF
once	TRBV19	TRBD2	TRBJ2-5	TGTGCCAGTAAGCGAGCGGGAGTGTACCAAGAGACCCAGTACTTC	CASKRAGVYQETQYF
NA	TRBV7-2	TRBD1	TRBJ1-3	TGTGCCAGCAGCCCGGGGACAGGGCGATCTGGAAACACCATATATTTT	CASSPGTGRSGNTIYF
many	TRBV14	TRBD2	TRBJ2-1	TGTGCCAGCAGCCAACGATCGACTAGCGGGGGGGATGAGCAGTTCTTC	CASSQRSTSGGDEQFF
few	TRBV7-7	TRBD1	TRBJ2-5	TGTGCCAGCAGCTCCGACAGGGGCGGAGAGACCCAGTACTTC	CASSSDRGGETQYF
NA	TRBV7-6	TRBD1	TRBJ2-7	TGTGCCAGCAGCTTAGCACAGGGGTTCGAGCAGTACTTC	CASSLAQGFEQYF
NA	TRBV6-5	NA	TRBJ1-2	TGTGCCAGCACCCAGGCCCTCTGGGGCTACACCTTC	CASTQALWGYTF
once	TRBV7-9	TRBD1	TRBJ1-1	TGTGCCAGCAGTACGGGACAGGGGTCCACTGAAGCTTTCTTT	CASSTGQGSTEAFF
NA	TRBV6-5	NA	TRBJ1-1	TGTGCCAGCAGTTACGGGGGAATGAACACTGAAGCTTTCTTT	CASSYGGMNTEAFF
few	TRBV10-3	NA	TRBJ1-1	TGTGCCATCAGTGATCCCCGGGTTTTGGAAGCTTTCTTT	CAISDPRVLEAFF
NA	TRBV5-5	NA	TRBJ1-5	TGTGCCAGCAGCTTGGGTAGCAATCAGCCCCAGCATTTT	CASSLGSNQPQHF
NA	TRBV7-9	TRBD1	TRBJ1-3	TGTGCCAGCAGCCCGAGGGCACAGGGGACTTCGAAAAACACCATATATTTT	CASSPRAQGTSKNTIYF
NA	TRBV7-3	NA	TRBJ2-2	TGTGCCAGCAGCTTAACTACCACCGGGGAGCTGTTTTTT	CASSLTTTGELFF
NA	TRBV27	NA	TRBJ1-2	TGTGCCAGCAGTCGAACAGGGAACTATGGCTACACCTTC	CASSRTGNYGYTF
NA	TRBV28	NA	TRBJ2-1	TGTGCCAGCAGACGAGACAGTGACCTCTATGACTACAATGAGCAGTTCTTC	CASRRDSDLYDYNEQFF
NA	TRBV12-5	TRBD2	TRBJ2-1	TGTGCTAGTGGTTCTAGCGGGATCGTCAATGAGCAGTTCTTC	CASGSSGIVNEQFF
few	TRBV7-3	TRBD1	TRBJ2-3	TGTGCCAGCAGCTTAGGGACAGTCTCTCCGGATACGCAGTATTTT	CASSLGTVSPDTQYF
once	TRBV2	NA	TRBJ2-4	TGTGCCAGCAGGACCGCTGAAAACATTCAGTACTTC	CASRTAENIQYF
NA	TRBV5-4	NA	TRBJ2-2	TGTGCCAGCAGCCGGGGGACCGGGGAGCTGTTTTTT	CASSRGTGELFF
NA	TRBV6-5	TRBD2	TRBJ2-5	TGTGCCAGCAGTTCCACCACTAGCGGGCCGGGGACCCAGTACTTC	CASSSTTSGPGTQYF